This T cell receptor beta chain was recovered during a study of cytomegalovirus exposure and HLA in healthy donors. A remark on this clone: Its cognate antigen is unknown.

13 Jbeta primers and 60 Vbeta primers were used for the PCR. Method: immunoSEQ multiplex PCR; TCRdb's copy keeps in-frame clones and lacks some. The sample includes about 210,000 clones, roughly 80% of them seen just once. V was trimmed by 8 bases and J by 8 bases, leaving 6 bases between them. CDR1 is SEHNR and CDR2 is FQNEAQ in the germline V gene (reference sequence). CDR3 size: 10 residues. General study findings and limits: Exclusion as indistinguishable affected some V segments, including TRBV6-2 and TRBV6-3.

This receptor was identified in a man aged 35-49 years in good health and CMV-seropositive. Material: PBMCs. The chain carries TRBV7-9 and TRBJ1-4; D remains unclear. DNA of the CDR3: TGTGCCAGCTCAGGCGAAAAACTGTTTTTT. This gives the protein CASSGEKLFF.